Many counts were recorded for the clone carrying this T cell receptor beta chain. Its antigen is as yet unknown. A clone one base away is much larger, so this may be a read error. The same CDR3 is also encoded by other DNA sequences in this sample. TCRdb re-called the PCR reads with MiXCR. Here the sample spans about 15,000 clones, 29% being singletons. Not a single patient had been given any form of treatment at any point before undergoing thyroid surgery. The sample belongs to a study of metastatic and nonmetastatic thyroid tumors. Overall study findings and caveats: As reported, TCR beta diversity in blood and tumor was significantly higher in malignant thyroid tumors than in benign nodules.

The CDR3 is 14 residues long. This receptor was identified in a male donor with papillary thyroid cancer or a benign thyroid nodule (not recorded which). Some clones in this sample may be carry-over from other donors' samples. The chain couples TRBV12-3 or TRBV12-4 to TRBJ1-6; 7 bases map to TRBD1. The sample comprised tumor tissue. The DNA for the CDR3 is TGTGCCAGCAGTTTGGGACAGATGGATTCGCCCCTCCACTTT. Encoded protein: CASSLGQMDSPLHF.